Listed here is a single T cell receptor (beta chain). The sample originates from a study of blood T cell repertoires in COVID-19. Produced via immunoSEQ multiplex PCR; TCRdb's table is partial and in-frame only. Of roughly 380,000 clones listed, 81% are singletons. V was trimmed by 2 bases and J by 2 bases, leaving 15 bases between them. Germline V gene sequence: CDR1 LGHDT, CDR2 YNNKEL (reference sequence). This CDR3 comprises 16 residues. The rearrangement uses TRBV3-1 (or the pseudogene TRBV3-2) and TRBJ2-5, with D maybe TRBD1 (6 bases). The source material was peripheral blood. This clonotype was obtained from a human donor with acute or convalescent COVID-19. The donor label of this sample is uncertain. The CDR3 loop reads CASSQRGPRGQETQYF. The CDR3 DNA sequence: TGTGCCAGCAGCCAAAGGGGTCCCAGGGGTCAAGAGACCCAGTACTTC.